This T cell receptor beta chain comes out of a study of cytomegalovirus exposure and HLA in healthy donors. As for the study in general: Out of roughly 200 million T cells, an earlier analysis found some 120 million unique TCR beta sequences in total.

Vbeta (60) and Jbeta (13) primers were used in the PCR. Assay: immunoSEQ multiplex PCR; the TCRdb copy retains only in-frame clones and omits some. Here the sample spans 200,000 to 300,000 clones, roughly 87% being singletons. Trimming shortened V by 1 base and J by 3 bases, and 9 bases separated the two germline ends. Germline V lookup: CDR1 KGHSH, CDR2 LQKENI. This CDR3 has 14 residues. Sequenced material: PBMCs. V usage is TRBV18 and J usage is TRBJ1-2; D is unclear. The clonotype originates from a woman aged 40 to 50 in good health and CMV-seropositive. CDR3 sequence reads: CASSPLFSDYGYTF. CDR3 nucleotide sequence: TGTGCCAGCTCACCACTTTTCAGTGACTATGGCTACACCTTC.